These 20 T cell receptor beta chains originate from one sample sequenced in a study of blood T cell repertoires in COVID-19. Clones were sequenced by immunoSEQ multiplex PCR, and TCRdb holds only the in-frame ones, with some missing. This table holds about 140,000 clones, 70% to 90% found once. Sequencing was performed on peripheral blood. The receptor source for this set is a woman aged 55-70 years with acute or convalescent COVID-19.

V is TRBV5-1 and J is TRBJ1-4, with D perhaps matching TRBD1 (5 bases). Between the trimmed V and J ends, which lost 0 bases and 3 bases, there was a span of 15 bases. The CDR3 loop spans 17 amino acids. The V gene's germline CDR1 is SGHRS and CDR2 YFSETQ. The CDR3 loop reads CASSLEPGVFANEKLFF. CDR3 DNA: TGCGCCAGCAGCTTGGAGCCGGGGGTTTTTGCTAATGAAAAACTGTTTTTT.

This chain links TRBV3-1 (or the pseudogene TRBV3-2) with TRBJ2-3; D uncertain. CDR1 and CDR2 from the germline V gene are LGHDT and YNNKEL (reference sequence). The CDR3 has 15 amino acids. The V gene lost 0 bases and the J gene lost 0 bases, with 7 bases spanning the gap. The CDR3 region has the DNA TGTGCCAGCAGCCAAGACGGTACTAGCACAGATACGCAGTATTTT. Protein: CASSQDGTSTDTQYF.

This sequence joins TRBV6-5 and TRBJ2-2, with 9 bases matching TRBD2. The CDR3 is 14 amino acids. Germline CDR1 is MNHEY and CDR2 is SVGAGI. V lost 7 bases, J lost 7 bases, and 7 bases stayed unmatched. CDR3 nucleotides: TGTGCCAGCACCGCGCGGGGGGGCGTCGGGGAGCTGTTTTTT. Its translation is CASTARGGVGELFF.

The rearrangement links TRBV18 to TRBJ1-3; D gene uncertain. The V end was cut by 2 bases, the J end by 2 bases, with 7 bases between. CDR1 and CDR2 (germline): KGHSH, LQKENI. The CDR3 sequence is 14 residues long. In DNA form, the CDR3 reads TGTGCCAGCTCACCAGGGCCAGCTGGAAACACCATATATTTT. Translating it yields CASSPGPAGNTIYF.

The chain couples TRBV6-5 to TRBJ2-7; 9 bases agree with TRBD1. Trimming removed 1 base from V and 3 bases from J; junction bases left unmatched: 4. The CDR3 consists of 15 residues. Per germline, CDR1 MNHEY and CDR2 SVGAGI. CDR3 DNA: TGTGCCAGCAGTTACTTACGGACAGGGGACTACGAGCAGTACTTC. Translated, it gives CASSYLRTGDYEQYF.

The chain uses TRBV4-3 and TRBJ1-5; possibly TRBD1 for D (5 bases). The germline V gene encodes CDR1 LGHNA and CDR2 YSLEER. V was trimmed by 0 bases and J by 8 bases, leaving 17 bases between them. The CDR3 is 16 amino acids. CDR3 protein: CASSQESGGTSKPQHF. CDR3 nucleotide sequence: TGCGCCAGCAGCCAAGAGTCCGGGGGAACTTCGAAGCCCCAGCATTTT.

The chain joins TRBV5-1 to TRBJ2-7, with D perhaps TRBD1 (5 bases). V was cut by 3 bases and J by 4 bases, with 17 bases left in between. This CDR3 spans 15 amino acids. CDR1 SGHRS and CDR2 YFSETQ come from the germline V gene. The CDR3 DNA reads TGCGCCAGCAGCTCACTTCAGGGTATTACATACGAGCAGTACTTC. Amino acids: CASSSLQGITYEQYF.

This clone is a singleton in its sample. The chain combines TRBV5-1 with TRBJ1-6, with D possibly TRBD1 on 6 matching bases. V dropped 4 bases and J dropped 5 bases, with 10 bases sitting between them. Germline CDR1 is SGHRS and CDR2 is YFSETQ. CDR3 length: 14 amino acids. CDR3 sequence reads: CASSLDRNNSPLHF. The CDR3 bases are TGCGCCAGCAGCCTTGACAGGAATAATTCACCCCTCCACTTT.

This clone appeared once. V usage is TRBV11-3 and J usage is TRBJ2-1; 8 positions agree with TRBD1. V dropped 4 bases and J dropped 4; count of bases not matched to a gene: 6. The CDR3 has 15 amino acids. Looked up from germline, CDR1 is SGHNT and CDR2 is YENEEA. The CDR3 region is CASSSRGPIYNEQFF. The DNA of the CDR3 is TGTGCCAGCAGCTCCAGGGGGCCAATATACAATGAGCAGTTCTTC.

In its sample, this clone was seen a few times. The chain couples TRBV3-1 (or the pseudogene TRBV3-2) to TRBJ1-1, with D possibly matching TRBD1 (6 bases). CDR1 LGHDT and CDR2 YNNKEL come from the germline V gene (reference sequence). With 1 base removed from V and 1 base from J, the gap between germline ends came to 10 bases. This CDR3 has 15 amino acids. In DNA, the CDR3 is TGTGCCAGCAGCCAAGCCAGGGGCAAGAACACTGAAGCTTTCTTT. It translates to CASSQARGKNTEAFF.

V and J are TRBV5-5 and TRBJ1-2; perhaps TRBD1 as D (6 bases). This CDR3 is 15 amino acids long. CDR1 SGHKS and CDR2 YYEKEE come from the germline V gene (reference sequence). V shed 4 bases and J shed 2 bases, with 15 bases lying between them. The CDR3: CASSLVGGPNYGYTF. The CDR3 DNA sequence: TGTGCCAGCAGCCTGGTCGGGGGGCCCAACTATGGCTACACCTTC.

This chain joins TRBV4-2 and TRBJ2-2; 9 bases match TRBD1. The ends lost 5 bases at V and 6 bases at J; junction bases unmatched: 7. CDR3 length: 15 residues. CDR1 LGHNA and CDR2 YNFKEQ come from the germline V gene. The CDR3 DNA reads as TGTGCCAGCAGCTCCGACAGGGGGTGGTCCGGGGAGCTGTTTTTT. Protein product: CASSSDRGWSGELFF.

This chain connects TRBV5-1 to TRBJ2-7; 12 bases fit TRBD2. The V gene's germline CDR1 is SGHRS and CDR2 YFSETQ. The ends lost 3 bases at V and 1 base at J; junction bases unmatched: 14. This CDR3 is 19 amino acids long. In DNA, the CDR3 is TGCGCCAGCAGCTCCGGACTAGCGGGGCCACTCGGTTCGTCCTACGAGCAGTACTTC. It specifies CASSSGLAGPLGSSYEQYF.

The chain couples TRBV10-3 to TRBJ1-2; 9 nucleotides line up with TRBD1. Germline-derived CDR1 and CDR2 are ENHRY and SYGVKD. Trimming cost V 6 bases and J 2 bases; bases outside gene matches: 7. This CDR3 has 15 residues. The CDR3 protein is CAISPGTGINYGYTF. The CDR3, as DNA: TGTGCCATCAGCCCCGGGACAGGGATCAACTATGGCTACACCTTC.

This chain uses TRBV27 with TRBJ1-1, with D unresolved. V shed 5 bases and J shed 7 bases, with 11 bases lying between them. The CDR3 is made up of 12 amino acids. Germline CDR1 and CDR2: MNHEY and SMNVEV (reference sequence). Here the CDR3 reads CASSPIRGEAFF. CDR3 nucleotides: TGTGCCAGCAGTCCTATCAGAGGTGAAGCTTTCTTT.

V and J are TRBV5-1 and TRBJ1-3, with D tentatively TRBD1 (6 bases). Trimming cost V 4 bases and J 2 bases, with 10 bases left between them. In germline, CDR1 is SGHRS, CDR2 YFSETQ. The CDR3 length is 14 residues. The CDR3 here is CASSVTGPGNTIYF. CDR3 bases: TGCGCCAGCAGCGTAACAGGGCCTGGAAACACCATATATTTT.

J is TRBJ1-2 and V is TRBV6-2 or TRBV6-3; 10 nucleotides line up with TRBD1. Germline CDR1 and CDR2: MNHEY and SVGEGT. J gave up 3 bases and V 6 bases, and 7 bases lay outside the gene matches. This CDR3 comprises 15 residues. CDR3 in amino acids: CASSSGTGADYGYTF. In DNA, the CDR3 is TGTGCCAGCAGCTCCGGGACAGGGGCGGACTATGGCTACACCTTC.

This rearrangement joins TRBV24-1 to TRBJ2-7, with D perhaps matching TRBD1 (6 bases). The germline gives CDR1 KGHDR, CDR2 SFDVKD. Trimming left V 4 bases short and J 3 bases short, with 15 bases between. The CDR3 loop spans 15 amino acids. This chain's CDR3 is CATSEGGPTFYEQYF. The CDR3, as DNA: TGTGCCACCAGTGAAGGGGGACCCACCTTCTACGAGCAGTACTTC.

The chain recombines TRBV7-8 with TRBJ1-2; D gene ambiguous. This CDR3 is 12 amino acids long. Germline V CDR1 and CDR2: SGHVS, FQNEAQ. Trimming removed 3 bases from V and 1 base from J, with 3 bases in between. CDR3 nucleotides: TGTGCCAGCAGCTTCCTTAACTATGGCTACACCTTC. As protein: CASSFLNYGYTF.

As DNA, the CDR3 is TGTGCCAGTAGTGTACAGGGGAAAAATGAAAAACTGTTTTTT. Its translation: CASSVQGKNEKLFF. The chain has TRBV19 and TRBJ1-4; 7 bases agree with TRBD1. The V gene's germline CDR1 is LNHDA and CDR2 SQIVND (reference sequence). V trimming: 5 bases; J trimming: 5 bases; junction bases outside the gene matches: 5. The CDR3 is made up of 14 amino acids.